These 7 T cell receptor beta chains were all obtained from the same sample, sequenced in a study of T cells in Graves' hyperthyroidism and ophthalmopathy. The investigators amplified TCR beta CDR3 regions from RNA transcripts. First-round RT-PCR with HTBI primers amplified the TCR CDR3 region. TCRdb independently ran MiXCR on the multiplex PCR reads; one entry per CDR3 protein. The profile shows more than 500,000 distinct CDR3 sequences, about half of them singletons. Material for sequencing was peripheral blood or thyroid tissue (not recorded which). The receptor source for this set is an adult woman with Graves' disease, either hyperthyroidism or ophthalmopathy (not recorded which).

This clonotype was seen more than once but under ten times. The chain uses TRBV7-6 and TRBJ2-7; the D is unclear. The CDR3 contains 13 residues. Germline V gene sequence: CDR1 SGHVS, CDR2 FNYEAQ. The V gene lost 6 bases and the J gene lost 4 bases, with 13 bases spanning the gap. CDR3 region: CASSSPRRYEQYF. For the CDR3, the DNA is TGTGCCAGCAGTTCCCCCCGACGGTACGAGCAGTACTTC.

The chain employs TRBV28 and TRBJ2-5; the D gene could be TRBD1 or TRBD2 (6 bases each). Per germline, CDR1 MDHEN and CDR2 SYDVKM. The CDR3 spans 15 residues. V gave up 3 bases and J gave up 5 bases, with 16 bases separating them. The CDR3 coding sequence is TGTGCCAGCAGTTTCGGGGGCATTCGGATGGAGACCCAGTACTTC. Amino acids: CASSFGGIRMETQYF.

V is TRBV20-1 and J is TRBJ2-5; TRBD2 matches at 15 bases. The germline V gene has CDR1 DFQATT and CDR2 SNEGSKA (reference sequence). The CDR3 totals 17 residues. With 3 bases clipped from V and 5 bases from J, the junction kept 10 bases outside the gene matches. As DNA, the CDR3 is TGCAGTGCTAGGAGACCTGGACTAGCGGGAGGGCCGGAGACCCAGTACTTC. This sequence encodes CSARRPGLAGGPETQYF.

The CDR3 protein is CASSVVSGRDYEQYF. The CDR3 DNA reads TGTGCCAGCAGCGTAGTTTCTGGCAGGGACTACGAGCAGTACTTC. This chain connects TRBV7-9 to TRBJ2-7, with a possible D match to TRBD1 (5 bases). Trimming stripped 5 bases from V and 3 bases from J, with 17 bases between. The germline V gene encodes CDR1 SEHNR and CDR2 FQNEAQ (reference sequence). This CDR3 comprises 15 residues. Using reference TRBV7-9 and TRBJ2-7 for the parts outside the CDR3, the full variable domain is DTGVSQNPRHKITKRGQNVTFRCDPISEHNRLYWYRQTLGQGPEFLTYFQNEAQLEKSRLLSDRFSAERPKGSFSTLEIQRTEQGDSAMYLCASSVVSGRDYEQYFGPGTRLTVT.

The V gene is TRBV11-2, the J gene TRBJ2-7; possibly TRBD1 for D (6 bases). Germline lookup yields CDR1 SGHAT and CDR2 FQNNGV. This CDR3 has 13 residues. The germline V and J ends were trimmed by 4 bases and 7 bases, with 14 bases remaining between them. CDR3 region: CASSSGTYREQYF. CDR3 in DNA: TGTGCCAGCAGCTCCGGGACATATCGGGAGCAGTACTTC.

V usage is TRBV9 and J usage is TRBJ1-1; TRBD1 aligns across 9 bases. The junction had 5 bases not matched to a gene; V was cut back by 3 bases and J by 2 bases. There are 15 residues in the CDR3. Germline CDR1 SGDLS, CDR2 YYNGEE. For the CDR3, the DNA is TGTGCCAGCAGCGCACTGGGACAGGGAAACACTGAAGCTTTCTTT. Its protein is CASSALGQGNTEAFF.

This clonotype was observed many times. V gene TRBV5-1 combines with J gene TRBJ1-5, with D possibly matching TRBD1 (5 bases). Germline V gives CDR1 SGHRS, CDR2 YFSETQ. This CDR3 is 14 amino acids long. V shed 4 bases and J shed 6 bases, with 14 bases lying between them. CDR3 coding DNA: TGCGCCAGCAGCACAGAGGCTGGGGGTCAGCCCCAGCATTTT. Its protein product is CASSTEAGGQPQHF.